This T cell receptor (beta chain) comes out of a study of graft-versus-host responses after intestinal transplantation. Note on this clone: Its matching antigen is unknown.

Generated by immunoSEQ multiplex PCR, the TCRdb table keeps only in-frame clones and is missing some. Among approximately 71,000 clones listed, 80% to 90% were seen once. Trimming removed 4 bases at V and 6 bases at J, with 17 bases between. This CDR3 has 15 amino acids. The germline CDR1 and CDR2 sequences are SGDLS and YYNGEE. This clonotype was sampled from a human donor who received an intestinal transplant. Sequencing was performed on unstimulated CD8+ T cells sorted from spleen or lymph node cells, taken before intestinal transplant. V gene TRBV9 combines with J gene TRBJ1-5; D not resolved. CDR3 amino acids: CASSSNGRAGQPQHF. Written as DNA, the CDR3 is TGTGCCAGCAGCAGCAATGGGCGGGCGGGTCAGCCCCAGCATTTT.